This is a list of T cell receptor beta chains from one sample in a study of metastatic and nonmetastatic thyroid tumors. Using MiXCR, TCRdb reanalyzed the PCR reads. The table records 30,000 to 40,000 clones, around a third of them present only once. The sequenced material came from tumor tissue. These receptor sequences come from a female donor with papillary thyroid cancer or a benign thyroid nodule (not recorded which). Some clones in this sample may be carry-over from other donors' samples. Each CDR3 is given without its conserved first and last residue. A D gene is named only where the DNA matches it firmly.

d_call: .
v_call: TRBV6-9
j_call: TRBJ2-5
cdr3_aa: ARLDRVCQETQY

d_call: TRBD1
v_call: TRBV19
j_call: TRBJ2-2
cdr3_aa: ASNRGHTGELF

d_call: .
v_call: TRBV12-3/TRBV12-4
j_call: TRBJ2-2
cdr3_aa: ASLPDRNTGELF

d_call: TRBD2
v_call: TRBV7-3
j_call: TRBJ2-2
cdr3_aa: ASSHGLAGELF

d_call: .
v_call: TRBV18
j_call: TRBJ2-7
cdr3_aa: ASSVGRGLYEQY

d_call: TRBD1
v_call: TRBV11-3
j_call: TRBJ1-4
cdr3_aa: ASATGFNEKLF

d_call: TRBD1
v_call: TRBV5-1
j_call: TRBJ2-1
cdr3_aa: ASSPGQVYNEQF

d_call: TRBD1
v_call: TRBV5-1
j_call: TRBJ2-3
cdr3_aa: ASSARGWADTQY

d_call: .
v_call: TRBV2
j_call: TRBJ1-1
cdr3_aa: ASSTGTEAF

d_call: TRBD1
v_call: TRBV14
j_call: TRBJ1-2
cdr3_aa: ASSHVSGTGDGYT

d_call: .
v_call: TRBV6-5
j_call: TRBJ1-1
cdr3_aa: ASSYSWTAGTEAF

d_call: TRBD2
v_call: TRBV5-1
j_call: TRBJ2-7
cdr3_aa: ASSLDWASGIYEQY

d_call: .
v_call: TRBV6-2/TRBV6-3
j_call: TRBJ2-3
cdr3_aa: ASSYRDTDTRY

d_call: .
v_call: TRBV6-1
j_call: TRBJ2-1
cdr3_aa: ASSEGSASYNEQF

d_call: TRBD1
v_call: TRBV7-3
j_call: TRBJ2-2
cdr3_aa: ASSSHRGPATGELF

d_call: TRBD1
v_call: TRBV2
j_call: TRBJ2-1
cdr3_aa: ASSGQGNEQF

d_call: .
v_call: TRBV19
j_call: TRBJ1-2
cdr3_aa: ASGPGHYGYT

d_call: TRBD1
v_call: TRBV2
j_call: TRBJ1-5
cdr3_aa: ASSWDRYSNQPQH

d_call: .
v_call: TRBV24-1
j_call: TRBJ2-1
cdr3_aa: ATSELDGYNEQF

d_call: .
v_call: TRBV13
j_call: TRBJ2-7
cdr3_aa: ASSPRQVGQY

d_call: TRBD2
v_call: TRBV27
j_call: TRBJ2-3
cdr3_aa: ASSRREGYTQY

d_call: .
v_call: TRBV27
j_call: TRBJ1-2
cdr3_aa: ASSFEGNYGCT

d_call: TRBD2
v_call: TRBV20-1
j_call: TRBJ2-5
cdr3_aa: SASGLAGEGRETQY

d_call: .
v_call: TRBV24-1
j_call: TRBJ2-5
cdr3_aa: ATTSASEETQY

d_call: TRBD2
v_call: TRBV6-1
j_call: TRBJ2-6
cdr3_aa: ASSEGGAGANVLT

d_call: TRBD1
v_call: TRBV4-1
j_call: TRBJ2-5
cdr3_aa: ASSQDPRGYQETQY

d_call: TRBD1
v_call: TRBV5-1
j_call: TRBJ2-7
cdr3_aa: TSSKLRDRGYEQY

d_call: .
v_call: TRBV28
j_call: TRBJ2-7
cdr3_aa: ASSFLQGGEQY

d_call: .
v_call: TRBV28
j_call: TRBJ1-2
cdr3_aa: ASSLGNYGYT

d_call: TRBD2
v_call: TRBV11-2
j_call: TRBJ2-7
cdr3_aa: ASSPRSLAGYEQY

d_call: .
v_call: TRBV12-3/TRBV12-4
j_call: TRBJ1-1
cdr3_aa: ASSFPPQGDTEAF

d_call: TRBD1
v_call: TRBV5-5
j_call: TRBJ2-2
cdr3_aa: ASRSGQSNTGELF

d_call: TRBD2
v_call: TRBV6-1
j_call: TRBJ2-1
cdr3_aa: ASLDGRGNEQF

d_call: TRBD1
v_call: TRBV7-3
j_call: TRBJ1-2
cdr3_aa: ASSPGTGTIYGYT

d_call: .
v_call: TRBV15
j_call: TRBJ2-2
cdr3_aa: ATSRGPGELF